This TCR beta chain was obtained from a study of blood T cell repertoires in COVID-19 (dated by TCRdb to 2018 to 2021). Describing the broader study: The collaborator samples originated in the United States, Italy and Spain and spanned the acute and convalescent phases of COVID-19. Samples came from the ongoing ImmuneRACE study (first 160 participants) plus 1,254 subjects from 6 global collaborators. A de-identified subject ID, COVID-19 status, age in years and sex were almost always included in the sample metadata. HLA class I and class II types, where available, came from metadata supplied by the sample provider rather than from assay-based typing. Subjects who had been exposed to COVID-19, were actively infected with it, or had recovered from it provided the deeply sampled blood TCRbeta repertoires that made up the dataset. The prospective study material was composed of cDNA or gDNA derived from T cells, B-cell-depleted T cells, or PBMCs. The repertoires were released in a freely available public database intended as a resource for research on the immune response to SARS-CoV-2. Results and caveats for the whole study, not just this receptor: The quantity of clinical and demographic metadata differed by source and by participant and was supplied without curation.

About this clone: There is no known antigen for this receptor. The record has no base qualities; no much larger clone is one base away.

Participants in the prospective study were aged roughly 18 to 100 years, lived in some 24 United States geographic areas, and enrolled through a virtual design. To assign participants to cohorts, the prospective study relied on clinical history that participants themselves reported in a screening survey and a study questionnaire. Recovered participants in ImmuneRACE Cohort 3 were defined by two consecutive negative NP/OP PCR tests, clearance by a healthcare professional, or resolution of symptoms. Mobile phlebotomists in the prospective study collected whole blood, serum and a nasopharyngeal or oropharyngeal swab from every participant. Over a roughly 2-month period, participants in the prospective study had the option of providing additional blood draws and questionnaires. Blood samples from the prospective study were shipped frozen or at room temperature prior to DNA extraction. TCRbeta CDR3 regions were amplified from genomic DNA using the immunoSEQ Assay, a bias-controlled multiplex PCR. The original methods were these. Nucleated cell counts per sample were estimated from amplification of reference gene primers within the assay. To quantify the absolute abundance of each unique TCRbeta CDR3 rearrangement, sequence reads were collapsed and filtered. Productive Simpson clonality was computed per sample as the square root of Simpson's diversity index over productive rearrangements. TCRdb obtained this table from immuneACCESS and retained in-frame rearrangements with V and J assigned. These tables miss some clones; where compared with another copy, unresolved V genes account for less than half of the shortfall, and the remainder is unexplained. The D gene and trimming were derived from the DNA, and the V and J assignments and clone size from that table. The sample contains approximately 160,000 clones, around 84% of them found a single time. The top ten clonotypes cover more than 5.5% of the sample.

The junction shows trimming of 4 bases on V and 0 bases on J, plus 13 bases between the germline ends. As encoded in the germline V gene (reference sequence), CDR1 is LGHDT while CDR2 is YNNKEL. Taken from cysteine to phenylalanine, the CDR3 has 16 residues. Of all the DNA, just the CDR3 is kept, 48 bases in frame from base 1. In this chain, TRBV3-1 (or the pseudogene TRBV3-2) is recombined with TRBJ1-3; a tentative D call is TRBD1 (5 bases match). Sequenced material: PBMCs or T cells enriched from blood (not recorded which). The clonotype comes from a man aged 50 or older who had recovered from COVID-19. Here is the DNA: TGTGCCAGCAGCCGCCGGGACTCCTACTCTGGAAACACCATATATTTT. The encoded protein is CASSRRDSYSGNTIYF.